This TCR beta chain was captured in a study of T cells after yellow fever vaccination. Whole-study context: Low-cell-number fractions were prepared with SMART-Seq v4 Ultra Low Input.

This CDR3 has 14 residues. The germline V gene encodes CDR1 DFQATT and CDR2 SNEGSKA (reference sequence). With 5 bases removed from V and 4 bases from J, the gap between germline ends came to 12 bases. As regards this clonotype: Its antigen remains unidentified.

The TCR cDNA carried a universal primer site and UMIs from 5'RACE template switching. From the 5' RACE reads, TCRdb called clonotypes with MiXCR, one entry per CDR3 protein. In the table there are about 630,000 distinct CDR3 sequences, around 12% of which are singletons. Study results and caveats: Overlap between CD4 and CD8 compartments was detected for a small share of clonotypes. Primary-vaccination clones mostly resurfaced post-booster (roughly 97% CD4, more than 85% CD8).

This specimen was PBMCs, taken on the day of the yellow fever booster vaccination. This receptor was obtained from a man aged 30 to 45 who received the YFV17D yellow fever vaccine. V usage is TRBV20-1 and J usage is TRBJ1-6; possibly TRBD1 for D (5 bases). CDR3 DNA: TGCAGTGCTCCAGACGACAGTTATAATTCACCCCTCCACTTT. Its protein product is CSAPDDSYNSPLHF.